This TCR beta chain was captured in a study of OX40 agonist ivuxolimab in advanced cancers. Across the study: Patients were over 65% male with ages about 20 to 79, mean about 60.

V lost 7 bases to trimming and J lost 2 bases, with 6 bases between them. This CDR3 is 12 amino acids long. Germline V lookup: CDR1 LNHDA, CDR2 SQIVND (reference sequence). TCRdb's table, derived via immunoSEQ multiplex PCR, lists solely in-frame clones and lacks some. This table has some 83,000 clones, 93% appearing once. The TCR sequence derives from an adult with an advanced solid tumor such as melanoma, head and neck, liver or kidney cancer. Sequences were derived from CD4+ or CD8+ T cells sorted from blood, sampled in a trial of the OX40 agonist ivuxolimab. The chain joins TRBV19 to TRBJ2-1; D remains unclear. The CDR3 coding sequence is TGTGCCAGTACCACTCCCTACAATGAGCAGTTCTTC. It codes for CASTTPYNEQFF.